Shown below are 19 T cell receptor beta chains from a single sample sequenced in a study of T cells in Graves' hyperthyroidism and ophthalmopathy. The source material, RNA transcripts, was used to amplify TCR beta CDR3 regions. HTBI primers drove first-round RT-PCR of the TCR CDR3. Each CDR3 protein is one row after TCRdb ran MiXCR on the multiplex PCR reads. Of fewer than 400,000 distinct CDR3 sequences listed, just under 25% are singletons. Sequences were obtained from blood. The source is a man aged 45-65 years with Graves' hyperthyroidism.

This clonotype has only a few counts. V is TRBV12-3 or TRBV12-4 and J is TRBJ1-5, with D unresolved. This CDR3 comprises 15 residues. V shed 2 bases and J shed 9 bases, with 17 bases lying between them. The CDR3 DNA reads as TGTGCCAGCAGTTTATCGGTCCTGGGAAGTCGGCCCCAGCATTTT. It translates to CASSLSVLGSRPQHF.

The rearrangement joins TRBV4-1 to TRBJ2-3, with TRBD1 as a possible D gene (6 bases). CDR3 length: 17 residues. Germline CDR1 MGHRA, CDR2 YSYEKL. V lost 0 bases to trimming and J lost 4 bases, with 17 bases between them. The CDR3 here is CASSQDWSRDMADTQYF. Here the CDR3 DNA reads TGCGCCAGCAGCCAAGACTGGTCCCGGGACATGGCAGATACGCAGTATTTT.

The chain has TRBV11-1 and TRBJ2-7, with D perhaps matching TRBD1 (6 bases). The CDR3 spans 15 residues. V shed 2 bases and J shed 5 bases, with 16 bases lying between them. The germline V gene has CDR1 SGHAT and CDR2 FQDESV (reference sequence). The CDR3 nucleotides are TGTGCCAGCAGCTTATTAGGGACATTGTTCCACGAGCAGTACTTC. The encoded protein is CASSLLGTLFHEQYF. The complete variable domain, with remaining parts taken from reference TRBV11-1 and TRBJ2-7, reads EAEVAQSPRYKITEKSQAVAFWCDPISGHATLYWYRQILGQGPELLVQFQDESVVDDSQLPKDRFSAERLKGVDSTLKIQPAELGDSAMYLCASSLLGTLFHEQYFGPGTRLTVT.

The sample holds a few counts of this clonotype. The genes are TRBV9 and TRBJ2-5; 9 positions match TRBD1. The CDR3 has 18 residues. Germline CDR1 reads SGDLS; CDR2 reads YYNGEE. J lost 2 bases, V lost 4 bases, and 15 bases had no gene match. As DNA, the CDR3 is TGTGCCAGCAGCCTGAAGGGGACAGGGAAAGTAGGGCAAGAGACCCAGTACTTC. It encodes CASSLKGTGKVGQETQYF.

V and J are TRBV3-1 and TRBJ2-5, with 9 bases fitting TRBD2. The CDR3 spans 20 residues. Germline trimming cut 1 base from V and 2 bases from J; bases unmatched to any gene: 17. CDR1 and CDR2 from the germline V gene are LGHDT and YNNKEL (reference sequence). CDR3 bases: TGTGCCAGCAGCCAAGGAGCCCGACTAGCGGTGGAATTGCGGCAAGAGACCCAGTACTTC. It codes for CASSQGARLAVELRQETQYF.

This clonotype occurred a few times. The chain employs TRBV2 and TRBJ2-7, with a weak D call TRBD1 (5 bases). The V and J ends lost 6 bases and 3 bases respectively, with 6 bases between them. This CDR3 contains 11 residues. CDR1 and CDR2 from the germline V gene are SNHLY and FYNNEI. The CDR3: CASRTVYEQYF. The CDR3 DNA is TGTGCCAGCAGGACAGTCTACGAGCAGTACTTC.

The table lists this clonotype with many counts. The CDR3 loop is CSAKWDTQYF. CDR3 bases: TGCAGTGCTAAGTGGGATACGCAGTATTTT. This rearrangement joins TRBV20-1 to TRBJ2-3, with D uncertain. Germline values: CDR1 DFQATT, CDR2 SNEGSKA (reference sequence). The CDR3 spans 10 residues. V lost 4 bases, J lost 6 bases, and 5 bases lay in between.

This clonotype occurred many times. In DNA, the CDR3 is TGTGCCAGCAGCCCTGGGCATGAGCAGTTCTTC. Amino acid sequence: CASSPGHEQFF. The chain carries TRBV3-1 and TRBJ2-1, with D hard to call. The germline V and J ends were trimmed by 4 bases and 8 bases, with 6 bases remaining between them. This CDR3 contains 11 residues. CDR1 LGHDT and CDR2 YNNKEL come from the germline V gene (reference sequence).

The rearrangement joins TRBV25-1 to TRBJ2-3; the D gene is possibly TRBD2 (5 bases). Germline V CDR1 and CDR2: MGHDK, SYGVNS. V lost 3 bases and J 0 bases, leaving 10 bases between the germline ends. The CDR3 spans 15 residues. The CDR3 loop reads CASSDPRTSTDTQYF. The CDR3 DNA reads as TGTGCCAGCAGTGACCCGAGGACTAGCACAGATACGCAGTATTTT. The full variable domain, rest sourced from reference TRBV25-1 and TRBJ2-3, is EADIYQTPRYLVIGTGKKITLECSQTMGHDKMYWYQQDPGMELHLIHYSYGVNSTEKGDLSSESTVSRIRTEHFPLTLESARPSHTSQYLCASSDPRTSTDTQYFGPGTRLTVL.

This clonotype was seen many times. The chain's CDR3 is CSAEGDRSGRFGDTQYF. For the CDR3, the DNA is TGCAGTGCTGAGGGGGATCGGAGCGGGAGATTTGGAGATACGCAGTATTTT. The rearrangement uses TRBV20-1 and TRBJ2-3; 8 bases agree with TRBD2. Germline V lookup: CDR1 DFQATT, CDR2 SNEGSKA (reference sequence). This CDR3 has 17 residues. With 5 bases clipped from V and 5 bases from J, the junction kept 18 bases outside the gene matches.

This clonotype was seen more than once but under ten times. The chain has TRBV9 and TRBJ2-3; D is unresolved. Between the trimmed V and J ends, which lost 5 bases and 5 bases, there was a span of 9 bases. This CDR3 is built from 12 residues. CDR1 is SGDLS, CDR2 YYNGEE, per germline. DNA of the CDR3: TGTGCCAGCAGGATCCGAGTAGATACGCAGTATTTT. Residues: CASRIRVDTQYF.

This clonotype has just a few counts. This chain links TRBV6-1 with TRBJ2-1; 8 bases align to TRBD2. The CDR3 contains 16 residues. V was pared by 5 bases and J by 1 base, with 7 bases of the junction left unmatched. Looked up from germline, CDR1 is MNHNS and CDR2 is SASEGT. As DNA, the CDR3 is TGTGCCAGCAGTTCCCTACTAGCGGAATCCTACAATGAGCAGTTCTTC. This sequence encodes CASSSLLAESYNEQFF.

The chain combines TRBV11-2 with TRBJ2-1; TRBD2 matches 11 bases. V was pared by 3 bases and J by 0 bases, with 1 base of the junction left unmatched. Germline V gene sequence: CDR1 SGHAT, CDR2 FQNNGV. The CDR3 consists of 16 residues. CDR3 sequence: CASSFSGGASYNEQFF. The CDR3 nucleotides are TGTGCCAGCAGCTTTAGCGGGGGGGCCTCCTACAATGAGCAGTTCTTC. Combining the CDR3 with reference TRBV11-2 and TRBJ2-1 gives the whole variable domain EAGVAQSPRYKIIEKRQSVAFWCNPISGHATLYWYQQILGQGPKLLIQFQNNGVVDDSQLPKDRFSAERLKGVDSTLKIQPAKLEDSAVYLCASSFSGGASYNEQFFGPGTRLTVL.

This chain connects TRBV7-9 to TRBJ1-2, with TRBD1 as a possible D gene (5 bases). Looked up from germline, CDR1 is SEHNR and CDR2 is FQNEAQ (reference sequence). This CDR3 region has 16 residues. The ends were cut back, 2 bases at V and 4 bases at J, with 17 bases in the middle. CDR3 loop: CASSLSGAEKGYGYTF. CDR3 DNA sequence: TGTGCCAGCAGCTTAAGCGGGGCGGAAAAGGGCTATGGCTACACCTTC.

This clonotype was observed a handful of times. The chain employs TRBV3-1 and TRBJ1-2; D perhaps matches TRBD1 (6 bases). CDR3 length: 15 residues. Trimming cost V 4 bases and J 4 bases, with 16 bases left between them. CDR1 and CDR2 (germline): LGHDT, YNNKEL (reference sequence). DNA for the CDR3: TGTGCCAGCAGCCGAGAGGGGGGCGCAGGCTATGGCTACACCTTC. It codes for CASSREGGAGYGYTF.

This clonotype was observed many times. J is TRBJ1-2 and V is TRBV30, with 9 nucleotides matching TRBD1. Per the germline V gene, CDR1 is GTSNPN and CDR2 is SVGIG (reference sequence). The V and J ends lost 5 bases and 0 bases, in that order; junction bases with no gene match: 1. The CDR3 runs 13 residues. CDR3 sequence: CAWGTGTNYGYTF. The CDR3 nucleotides are TGTGCCTGGGGGACAGGGACTAACTATGGCTACACCTTC. Filled out from reference TRBV30 and TRBJ1-2, the complete variable domain reads SQTIHQWPATLVQPVGSPLSLECTVEGTSNPNLYWYRQAAGRGLQLLFYSVGIGQISSEVPQNLSASRPQDRQFILSSKKLLLSDSGFYLCAWGTGTNYGYTFGSGTRLTVV.

V gene TRBV11-2 combines with J gene TRBJ2-5; D gene uncertain. The CDR3 covers 14 residues. The V end was cut by 6 bases, the J end by 2 bases, with 13 bases between. The germline V gene has CDR1 SGHAT and CDR2 FQNNGV. CDR3 in DNA: TGTGCCAGCAGGAAGCCCTTTAGACAAGAGACCCAGTACTTC. Its protein product is CASRKPFRQETQYF.

This clonotype was recorded once. The V call is TRBV10-3, the J call TRBJ2-2; D call uncertain. This CDR3 is 12 amino acids long. Germline V lookup: CDR1 ENHRY, CDR2 SYGVKD. The V end was cut by 8 bases, the J end by 0 bases, with 4 bases between. Here the CDR3 reads CAIATNTGELFF. In DNA form, the CDR3 reads TGTGCCATCGCGACGAACACCGGGGAGCTGTTTTTT.

This clonotype was detected ten times or more. CDR3 nucleotide sequence: TGTGCCAGCAGTAGCGGAGGGAATGAGCAGTTCTTC. Translation: CASSSGGNEQFF. The chain is built from TRBV2 and TRBJ2-1, with D possibly matching TRBD2 (6 bases). This CDR3 is 12 amino acids long. V gave up 5 bases and J gave up 7 bases, with 9 bases separating them. In germline, CDR1 is SNHLY, CDR2 FYNNEI.